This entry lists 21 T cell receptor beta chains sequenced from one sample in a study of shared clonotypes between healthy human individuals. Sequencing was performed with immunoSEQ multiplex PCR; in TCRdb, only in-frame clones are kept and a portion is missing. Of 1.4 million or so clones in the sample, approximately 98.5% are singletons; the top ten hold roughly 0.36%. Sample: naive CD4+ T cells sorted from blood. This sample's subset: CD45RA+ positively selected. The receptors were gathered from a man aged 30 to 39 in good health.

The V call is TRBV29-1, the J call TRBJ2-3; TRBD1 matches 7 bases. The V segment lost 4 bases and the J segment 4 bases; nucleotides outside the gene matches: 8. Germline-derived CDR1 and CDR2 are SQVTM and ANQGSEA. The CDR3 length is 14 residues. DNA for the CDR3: TGCAGCGTTGTGAGGCGACAGGGTCCAGATACGCAGTATTTT. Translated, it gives CSVVRRQGPDTQYF.

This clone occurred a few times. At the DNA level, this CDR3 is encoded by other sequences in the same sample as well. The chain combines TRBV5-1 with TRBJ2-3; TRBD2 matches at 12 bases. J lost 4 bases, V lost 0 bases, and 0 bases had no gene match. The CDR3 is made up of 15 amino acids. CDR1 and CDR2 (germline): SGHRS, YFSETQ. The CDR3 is CASSLGLAGADTQYF. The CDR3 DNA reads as TGCGCCAGCAGCTTGGGACTAGCGGGAGCAGATACGCAGTATTTT. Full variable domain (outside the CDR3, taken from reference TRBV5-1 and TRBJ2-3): KAGVTQTPRYLIKTRGQQVTLSCSPISGHRSVSWYQQTPGQGLQFLFEYFSETQRNKGNFPGRFSGRQFSNSRSEMNVSTLELGDSALYLCASSLGLAGADTQYFGPGTRLTVL.

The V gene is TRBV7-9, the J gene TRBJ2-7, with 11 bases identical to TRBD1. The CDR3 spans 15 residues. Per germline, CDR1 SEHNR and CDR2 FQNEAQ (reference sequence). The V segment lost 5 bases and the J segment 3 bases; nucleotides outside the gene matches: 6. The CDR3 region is CASSRGDRGFYEQYF. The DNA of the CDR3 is TGTGCCAGCAGCCGCGGGGACAGGGGGTTCTACGAGCAGTACTTC.

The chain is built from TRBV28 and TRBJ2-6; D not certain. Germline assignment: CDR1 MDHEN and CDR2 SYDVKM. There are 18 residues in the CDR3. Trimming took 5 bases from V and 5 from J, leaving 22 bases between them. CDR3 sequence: CASSERCLTQSRANVLTF. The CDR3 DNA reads TGTGCCAGCAGTGAACGATGCTTGACACAAAGTCGGGCCAACGTCCTGACTTTC.

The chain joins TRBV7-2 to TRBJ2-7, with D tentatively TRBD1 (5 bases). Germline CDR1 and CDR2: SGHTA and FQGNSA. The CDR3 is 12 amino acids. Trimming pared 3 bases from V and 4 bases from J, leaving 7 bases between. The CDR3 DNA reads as TGTGCCAGCAGCTTCTCAGGGTACGAGCAGTACTTC. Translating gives CASSFSGYEQYF.

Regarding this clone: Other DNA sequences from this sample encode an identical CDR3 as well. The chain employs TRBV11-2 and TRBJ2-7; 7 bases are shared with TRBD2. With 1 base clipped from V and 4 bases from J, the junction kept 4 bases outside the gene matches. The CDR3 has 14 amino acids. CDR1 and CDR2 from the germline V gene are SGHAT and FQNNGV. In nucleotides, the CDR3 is TGTGCCAGCAGCTTAGGGGGGGGAACTTACGAGCAGTACTTC. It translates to CASSLGGGTYEQYF.

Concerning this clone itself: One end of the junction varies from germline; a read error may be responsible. CDR3 bases: TGCAGCGTTGAGGCTCTGGGAATGAACACTGGAGCTTTCTTT. Amino acids: CSVEALGMNTGAFF. The chain combines TRBV29-1 with TRBJ1-1; D unclear. The CDR3 covers 14 residues. Germline V gene lookup returns CDR1 SQVTM and CDR2 ANQGSEA.

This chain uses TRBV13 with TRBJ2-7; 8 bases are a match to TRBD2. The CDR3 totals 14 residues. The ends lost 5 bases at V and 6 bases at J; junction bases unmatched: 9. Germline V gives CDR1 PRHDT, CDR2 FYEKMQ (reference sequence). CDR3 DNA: TGTGCCAGCAGCGGACGGAGGCGGGGGGTCGAGCAGTACTTC. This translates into CASSGRRRGVEQYF.

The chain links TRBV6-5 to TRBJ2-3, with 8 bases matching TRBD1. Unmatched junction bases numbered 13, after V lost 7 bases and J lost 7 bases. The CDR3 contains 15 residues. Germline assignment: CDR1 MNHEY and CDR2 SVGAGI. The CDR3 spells CASIKTGGGGYTQYF. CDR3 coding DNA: TGTGCCAGCATTAAAACAGGGGGAGGCGGCTATACGCAGTATTTT.

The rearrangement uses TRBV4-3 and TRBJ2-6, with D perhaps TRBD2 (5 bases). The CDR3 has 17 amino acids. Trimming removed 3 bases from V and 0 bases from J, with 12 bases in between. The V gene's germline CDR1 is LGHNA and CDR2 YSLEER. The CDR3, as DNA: TGCGCCAGCAGCCAGCAGGACTTCCGCTCTGGGGCCAACGTCCTGACTTTC. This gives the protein CASSQQDFRSGANVLTF.

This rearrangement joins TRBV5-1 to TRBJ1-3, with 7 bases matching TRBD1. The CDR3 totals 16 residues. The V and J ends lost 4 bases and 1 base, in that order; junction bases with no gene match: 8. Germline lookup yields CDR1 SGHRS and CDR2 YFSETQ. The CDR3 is CASSDAQTGSGNTIYF. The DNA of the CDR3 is TGCGCCAGCAGCGACGCCCAGACAGGGTCTGGAAACACCATATATTTT.

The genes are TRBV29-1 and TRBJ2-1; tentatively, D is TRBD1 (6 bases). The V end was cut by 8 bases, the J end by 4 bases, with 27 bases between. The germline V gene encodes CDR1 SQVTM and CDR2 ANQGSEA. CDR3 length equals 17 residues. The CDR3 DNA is TGCAGCTCCTCCCGTGAGGCAGGGGCATCGAATTACAATGAGCAGTTCTTC. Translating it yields CSSSREAGASNYNEQFF.

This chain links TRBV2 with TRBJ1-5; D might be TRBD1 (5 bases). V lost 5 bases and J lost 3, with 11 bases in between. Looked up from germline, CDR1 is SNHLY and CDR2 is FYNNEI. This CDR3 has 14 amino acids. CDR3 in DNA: TGTGCCAGCAGTCGCGGGGGGAACAATCAGCCCCAGCATTTT. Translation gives CASSRGGNNQPQHF. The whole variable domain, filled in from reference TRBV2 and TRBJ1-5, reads EPEVTQTPSHQVTQMGQEVILRCVPISNHLYFYWYRQILGQKVEFLVSFYNNEISEKSEIFDDQFSVERPDGSNFTLKIRSTKLEDSAMYFCASSRGGNNQPQHFGDGTRLSIL.

CDR3 loop: CAAALSDYGYTF. The CDR3 nucleotides read TGTGCCGCGGCACTTTCTGACTATGGCTACACCTTC. This chain connects TRBV28 to TRBJ1-2; D uncertain. This CDR3 contains 12 residues. The germline CDR1 and CDR2 sequences are MDHEN and SYDVKM. The V end lost 11 bases, the J end lost 3 bases, and 13 bases lay between the germline ends.

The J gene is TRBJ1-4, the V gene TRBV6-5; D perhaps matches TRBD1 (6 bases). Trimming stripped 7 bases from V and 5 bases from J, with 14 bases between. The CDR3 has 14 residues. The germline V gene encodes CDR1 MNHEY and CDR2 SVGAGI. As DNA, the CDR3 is TGTGCCAGCACCACGGGGGGCCCGAATGAAAAACTGTTTTTT. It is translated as CASTTGGPNEKLFF.

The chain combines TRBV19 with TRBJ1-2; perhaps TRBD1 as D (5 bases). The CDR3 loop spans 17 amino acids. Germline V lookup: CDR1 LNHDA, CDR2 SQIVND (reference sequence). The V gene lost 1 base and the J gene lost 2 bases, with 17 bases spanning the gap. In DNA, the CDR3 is TGTGCCAGTAGTATAGTAGGGGTTAGAAGATCCAACTATGGCTACACCTTC. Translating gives CASSIVGVRRSNYGYTF.

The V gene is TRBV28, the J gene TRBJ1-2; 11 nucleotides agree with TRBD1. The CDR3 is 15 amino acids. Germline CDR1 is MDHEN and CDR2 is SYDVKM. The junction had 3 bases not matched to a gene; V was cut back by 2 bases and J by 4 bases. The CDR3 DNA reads TGTGCCAGCAGTTTAGGGGACAGGGGGGGCTATGGCTACACCTTC. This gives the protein CASSLGDRGGYGYTF.

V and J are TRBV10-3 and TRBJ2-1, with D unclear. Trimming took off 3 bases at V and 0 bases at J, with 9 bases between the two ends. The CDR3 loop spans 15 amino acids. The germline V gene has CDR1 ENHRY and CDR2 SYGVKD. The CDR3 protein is CAISERESSYNEQFF. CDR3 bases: TGTGCCATCAGTGAAAGAGAGAGCTCCTACAATGAGCAGTTCTTC.

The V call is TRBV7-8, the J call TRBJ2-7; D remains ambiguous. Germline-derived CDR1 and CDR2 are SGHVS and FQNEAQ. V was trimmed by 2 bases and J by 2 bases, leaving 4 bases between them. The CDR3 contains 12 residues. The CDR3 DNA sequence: TGTGCCAGCAGCTTACGGCCCTACGAGCAGTACTTC. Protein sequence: CASSLRPYEQYF. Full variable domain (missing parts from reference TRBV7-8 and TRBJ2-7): GAGVSQSPRYKVAKRGQDVALRCDPISGHVSLFWYQQALGQGPEFLTYFQNEAQLDKSGLPSDRFFAERPEGSVSTLKIQRTQQEDSAVYLCASSLRPYEQYFGPGTRLTVT.

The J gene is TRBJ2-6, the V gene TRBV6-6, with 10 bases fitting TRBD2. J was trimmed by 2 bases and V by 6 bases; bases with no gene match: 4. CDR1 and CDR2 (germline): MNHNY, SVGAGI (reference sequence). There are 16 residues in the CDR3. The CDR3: CASRPGLAAGANVLTF. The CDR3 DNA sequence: TGTGCCAGCAGACCCGGACTAGCGGCTGGGGCCAACGTCCTGACTTTC.

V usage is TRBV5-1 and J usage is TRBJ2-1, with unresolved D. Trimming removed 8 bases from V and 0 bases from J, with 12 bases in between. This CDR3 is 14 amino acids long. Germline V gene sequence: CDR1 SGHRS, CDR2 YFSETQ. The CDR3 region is CASCKEDSYNEQFF. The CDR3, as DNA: TGCGCCAGTTGTAAGGAAGACTCCTACAATGAGCAGTTCTTC.